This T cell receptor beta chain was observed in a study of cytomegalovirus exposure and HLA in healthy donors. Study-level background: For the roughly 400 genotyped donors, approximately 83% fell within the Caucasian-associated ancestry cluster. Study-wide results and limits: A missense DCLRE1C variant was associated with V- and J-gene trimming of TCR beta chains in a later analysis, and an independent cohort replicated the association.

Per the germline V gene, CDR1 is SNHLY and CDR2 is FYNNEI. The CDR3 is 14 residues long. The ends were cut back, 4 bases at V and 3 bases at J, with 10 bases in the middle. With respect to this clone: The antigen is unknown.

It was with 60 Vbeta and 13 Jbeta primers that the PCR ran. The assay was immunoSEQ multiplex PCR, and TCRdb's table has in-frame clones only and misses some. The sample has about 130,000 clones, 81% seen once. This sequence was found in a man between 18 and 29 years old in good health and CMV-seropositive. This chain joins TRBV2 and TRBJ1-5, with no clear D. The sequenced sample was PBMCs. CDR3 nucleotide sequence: TGTGCCAGCAGTGTCTTGACTTCCAATCAGCCCCAGCATTTT. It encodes CASSVLTSNQPQHF. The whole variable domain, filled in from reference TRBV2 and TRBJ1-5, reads EPEVTQTPSHQVTQMGQEVILRCVPISNHLYFYWYRQILGQKVEFLVSFYNNEISEKSEIFDDQFSVERPDGSNFTLKIRSTKLEDSAMYFCASSVLTSNQPQHFGDGTRLSIL.